These T cell receptor beta chains were read from a single sample in a study of response to subunit inactivated influenza vaccine. TCRdb passed the RT-PCR reads through MiXCR, listing each CDR3 protein once. The table includes approximately 480,000 distinct CDR3 sequences, around 9.9% detected once. The sequencing used PBMCs from blood, collected about 40 days after vaccination. These receptors were obtained from a man aged 50 to 60 who received an inactivated influenza vaccine. The CDR3 runs from the conserved cysteine through the conserved F or W. The order of the fields is J gene, D gene, V gene, clone size, CDR3 DNA, CDR3 protein. The D gene is left open where the match is weak. Where a row states a size, it is once, few, many or the class of an expanded clone; other rows omit it.

j_gene: TRBJ2-1
d_gene: -
v_gene: TRBV15
abundance: -
CDR3nt: TGTGCCACCAGCAGAGTCGACGATGAGCAGTTCTTC
CDR3aa: CATSRVDDEQFF

j_gene: TRBJ2-1
d_gene: -
v_gene: TRBV9
abundance: few
CDR3nt: TGTGCCAGCAGCGAGCGGGTCAGCTCCTACAATGAGCAGTTCTTC
CDR3aa: CASSERVSSYNEQFF

j_gene: TRBJ2-4
d_gene: TRBD1
v_gene: TRBV20-1
abundance: -
CDR3nt: TGCAGTGCTAGAGAAATTGACAGGGTCAAAAACATTCAGTACTTC
CDR3aa: CSAREIDRVKNIQYF

j_gene: TRBJ2-3
d_gene: -
v_gene: TRBV24-1
abundance: few
CDR3nt: TGTGCCACCAGTGACCGGACAAAGGTTCCAGATACGCAGTATTTT
CDR3aa: CATSDRTKVPDTQYF

j_gene: TRBJ2-6
d_gene: -
v_gene: TRBV20-1
abundance: -
CDR3nt: TGCAGTGCGAGAACAACAATTGGTTCTGGGGCCAACGTCCTGACTTTC
CDR3aa: CSARTTIGSGANVLTF

j_gene: TRBJ2-2
d_gene: -
v_gene: TRBV20-1
abundance: many
CDR3nt: TGCAGTGCTCCCAGCACCGGGGAGCTGTTTTTT
CDR3aa: CSAPSTGELFF

j_gene: TRBJ1-5
d_gene: TRBD1
v_gene: TRBV7-8
abundance: -
CDR3nt: TGTGCCAGCAGCTTAGCGGACAGGGGTATCAATCAGCCCCAGCATTTT
CDR3aa: CASSLADRGINQPQHF

j_gene: TRBJ2-7
d_gene: TRBD2
v_gene: TRBV4-3
abundance: -
CDR3nt: TGCGCCAGCAGCCAAGCGGGGGGGAAAGGGATCTACGAGCAGTACTTC
CDR3aa: CASSQAGGKGIYEQYF

j_gene: TRBJ2-6
d_gene: -
v_gene: TRBV15
abundance: few
CDR3nt: TGTGCCACCAGCAGAGATAGCTCGGGGGTTGGGGCCAACGTCCTGACTTTC
CDR3aa: CATSRDSSGVGANVLTF

j_gene: TRBJ1-2
d_gene: -
v_gene: TRBV5-5
abundance: -
CDR3nt: TGTGCCAGCAGTTGGGACGCCTATGGCTACACCTTC
CDR3aa: CASSWDAYGYTF

j_gene: TRBJ2-1
d_gene: -
v_gene: TRBV24-1
abundance: -
CDR3nt: TGTGCCACCAGGGGACGGGGAACCTCCTACAATGAGCAGTTCTTC
CDR3aa: CATRGRGTSYNEQFF

j_gene: TRBJ2-5
d_gene: TRBD2
v_gene: TRBV4-1
abundance: many
CDR3nt: TGCGCCAGCAGCCAAGAAACGGGACTAGCGGGAGAGACCCAGTACTTC
CDR3aa: CASSQETGLAGETQYF

j_gene: TRBJ2-7
d_gene: TRBD2
v_gene: TRBV9
abundance: few
CDR3nt: TGTGCCAGCAGCCCCGCTAGCGGGAGGCACGAGCAGTACTTC
CDR3aa: CASSPASGRHEQYF

j_gene: TRBJ2-3
d_gene: -
v_gene: TRBV5-1
abundance: few
CDR3nt: TGCGCCAGCAGCTTGTTTGGACAGCTCACAGATACGCAGTATTTT
CDR3aa: CASSLFGQLTDTQYF

j_gene: TRBJ1-4
d_gene: TRBD1
v_gene: TRBV5-1
abundance: -
CDR3nt: TGCGCCAGCTCCCCGGGGACAGGGGGAAATGAAAAACTGTTTTTT
CDR3aa: CASSPGTGGNEKLFF

j_gene: TRBJ1-1
d_gene: TRBD1
v_gene: TRBV5-1
abundance: -
CDR3nt: TGCGCCAGCAGCACAGTACAGGGGGCGAATGAAGCTTTCTTT
CDR3aa: CASSTVQGANEAFF

j_gene: TRBJ2-3
d_gene: -
v_gene: TRBV3-1
abundance: -
CDR3nt: TGTGCCAGCAGCCAATTGGCGGCGTACACAGATACGCAGTATTTT
CDR3aa: CASSQLAAYTDTQYF

j_gene: TRBJ1-5
d_gene: TRBD1
v_gene: TRBV12-3/TRBV12-4
abundance: many
CDR3nt: TGTGCCAGCAGTTCCGCGGGGGTGACAGGGGGCAATCAGCCCCAGCATTTT
CDR3aa: CASSSAGVTGGNQPQHF

j_gene: TRBJ1-1
d_gene: -
v_gene: TRBV11-2
abundance: few
CDR3nt: TGTGCCAGCAGCCCCCCCGGGGGGAAGAACACTGAAGCTTTCTTT
CDR3aa: CASSPPGGKNTEAFF

j_gene: TRBJ1-2
d_gene: -
v_gene: TRBV28
abundance: many
CDR3nt: TGTGCCAGCAGTTTAGGGACCTTTAACTATGGCTACACCTTC
CDR3aa: CASSLGTFNYGYTF

j_gene: TRBJ2-3
d_gene: -
v_gene: TRBV7-2
abundance: many
CDR3nt: TGTGCCAGCAGCTTAAGTGTCCGGGGCACAGATACGCAGTATTTT
CDR3aa: CASSLSVRGTDTQYF

j_gene: TRBJ2-2
d_gene: TRBD1
v_gene: TRBV12-3/TRBV12-4
abundance: -
CDR3nt: TGTGCCAGCAGCCGAGGACAGGGGTCCACCGGGGAGCTGTTTTTT
CDR3aa: CASSRGQGSTGELFF